Reported below is one TCR beta chain. These data are taken from a study of cytomegalovirus exposure and HLA in healthy donors. This CDR3 region has 18 residues. The germline V gene encodes CDR1 LNHDA and CDR2 SQIVND (reference sequence). V lost 5 bases, J lost 5 bases, and 13 bases stayed unmatched. PCR primers comprised 60 Vbeta and 13 Jbeta primers. The repertoire was sequenced with immunoSEQ multiplex PCR; TCRdb's copy has only in-frame clones and lacks some. The table includes 99,000 or so clones, around 80% detected once. The source of this sequence is a man between 25 and 39 years old in good health and CMV-seronegative. The V and J genes are TRBV19 and TRBJ2-3; TRBD2 matches 13 bases. The sequenced material came from PBMCs. The CDR3 loop reads CASSPGTSGVGRGDTQYF. The CDR3 region has the DNA TGTGCCAGTAGTCCCGGGACTAGCGGGGTAGGCCGGGGAGATACGCAGTATTTT.